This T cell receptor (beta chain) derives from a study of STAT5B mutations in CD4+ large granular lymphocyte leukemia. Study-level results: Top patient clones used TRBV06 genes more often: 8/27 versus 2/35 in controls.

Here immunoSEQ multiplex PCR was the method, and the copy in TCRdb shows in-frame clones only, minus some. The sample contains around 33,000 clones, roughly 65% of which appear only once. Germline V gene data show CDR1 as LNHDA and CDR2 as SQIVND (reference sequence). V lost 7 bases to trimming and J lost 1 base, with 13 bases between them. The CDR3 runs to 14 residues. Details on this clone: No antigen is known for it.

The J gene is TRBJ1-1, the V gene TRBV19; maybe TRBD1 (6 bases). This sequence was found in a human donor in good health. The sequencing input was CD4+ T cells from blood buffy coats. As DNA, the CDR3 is TGTGCCAGTAACAGACAGGCTTCGAACACTGAAGCTTTCTTT. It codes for CASNRQASNTEAFF.